This TCR beta chain originates from a study of PD-1 blockade in classical Hodgkin lymphoma. Study at large: Patients were dosed intravenously with nivolumab at 3 mg/kg every 2 weeks. Overall study results and limits: The authors have not defined what causes the repertoire differences, possibly disease activity or prior therapy. Individuals who commenced nivolumab within less than 1 year of ASCT were excluded.

Indicated time point: cycle 4 day 1 (C4D1), after less than 7 weeks of nivolumab. Exposure to brentuximab vedotin varied, and each patient had relapsed following autologous stem cell transplantation. Trimming shortened V by 2 bases and J by 1 base, and 14 bases separated the two germline ends. This CDR3 has 16 residues. The germline V gene encodes CDR1 SGHRS and CDR2 YFSETQ. TCRdb keeps only in-frame clones here, not all; method: immunoSEQ multiplex PCR. The sample contains approximately 110,000 clones, roughly 87% of which appear only once. This clone was observed a single time. Antigen: not known. This receptor was obtained from a human donor with classical Hodgkin lymphoma. The specimen comprised peripheral blood mononuclear cells (PBMCs), sampled before the fourth cycle of nivolumab. This chain connects TRBV5-1 to TRBJ2-3, with D possibly being TRBD2 (6 bases). The CDR3, as DNA: TGCGCCAGCAGCTTCGGTAGAACGGGAGGCACAGATACGCAGTATTTT. Translated, it gives CASSFGRTGGTDTQYF.